This T cell receptor beta chain was captured in a study of T cells in Graves' hyperthyroidism and ophthalmopathy. The table lists this clonotype with many counts. From germline, CDR1 is KGHSH and CDR2 LQKENI. V shed 0 bases and J shed 5 bases, with 8 bases lying between them. The CDR3 runs to 14 residues. RNA transcripts were the template for amplifying TCR beta CDR3 regions. The TCR CDR3 first-round RT-PCR relied on the HTBI primer set. TCRdb analysed the multiplex PCR reads with MiXCR anew, one entry per CDR3 protein. This table has hundreds of thousands of distinct CDR3 sequences, roughly 14% appearing once.

The TCR was taken from a man younger than 35 with Graves' ophthalmopathy. Sequencing was carried out using blood. This sequence joins TRBV18 and TRBJ1-5; D is unclear. The DNA of the CDR3 is TGTGCCAGCTCACCACCAACGAGGGATCAGCCCCAGCATTTT. Residues: CASSPPTRDQPQHF.